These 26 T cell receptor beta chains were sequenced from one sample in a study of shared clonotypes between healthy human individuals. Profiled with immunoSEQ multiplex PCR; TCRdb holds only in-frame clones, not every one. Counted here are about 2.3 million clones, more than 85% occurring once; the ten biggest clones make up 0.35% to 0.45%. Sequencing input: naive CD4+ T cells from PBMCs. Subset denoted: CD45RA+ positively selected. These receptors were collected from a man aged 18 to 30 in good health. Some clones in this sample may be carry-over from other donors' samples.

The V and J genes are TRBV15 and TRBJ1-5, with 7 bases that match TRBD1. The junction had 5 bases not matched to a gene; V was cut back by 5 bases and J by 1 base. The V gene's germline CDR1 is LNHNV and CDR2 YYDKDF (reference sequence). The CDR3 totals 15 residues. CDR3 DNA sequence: TGTGCCACCAGCGACAGGGTCGCGAGCAATCAGCCCCAGCATTTT. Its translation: CATSDRVASNQPQHF.

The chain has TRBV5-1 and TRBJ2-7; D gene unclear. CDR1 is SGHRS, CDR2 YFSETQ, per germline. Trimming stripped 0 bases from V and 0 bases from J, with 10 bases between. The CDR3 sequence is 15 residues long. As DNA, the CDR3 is TGCGCCAGCAGCTTGGGACGGATACACTCCTACGAGCAGTACTTC. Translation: CASSLGRIHSYEQYF.

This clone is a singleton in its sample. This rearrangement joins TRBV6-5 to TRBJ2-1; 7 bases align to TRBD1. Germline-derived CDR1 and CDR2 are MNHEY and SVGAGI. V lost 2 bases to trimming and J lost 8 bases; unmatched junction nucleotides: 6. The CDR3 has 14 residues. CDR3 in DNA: TGTGCCAGCAGTTACGACAGGGCCACCGATGAGCAGTTCTTC. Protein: CASSYDRATDEQFF.

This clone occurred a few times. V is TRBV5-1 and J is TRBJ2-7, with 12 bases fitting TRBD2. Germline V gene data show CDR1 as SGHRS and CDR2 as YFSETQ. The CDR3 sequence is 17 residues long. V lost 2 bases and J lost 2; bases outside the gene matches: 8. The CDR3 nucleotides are TGCGCCAGCAGCTTCCAAATGACTAGCGGGAGTCCCTACGAGCAGTACTTC. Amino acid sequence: CASSFQMTSGSPYEQYF.

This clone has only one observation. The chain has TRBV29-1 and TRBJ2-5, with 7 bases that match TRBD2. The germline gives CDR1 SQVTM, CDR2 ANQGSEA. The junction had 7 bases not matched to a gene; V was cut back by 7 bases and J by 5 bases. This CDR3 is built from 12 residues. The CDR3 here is CSALAGGETQYF. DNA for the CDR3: TGCAGCGCATTAGCGGGTGGGGAGACCCAGTACTTC.

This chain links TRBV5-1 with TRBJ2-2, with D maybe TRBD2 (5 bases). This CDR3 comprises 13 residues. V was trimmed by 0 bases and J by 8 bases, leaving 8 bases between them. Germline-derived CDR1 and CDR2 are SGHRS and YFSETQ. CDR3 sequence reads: CASSLGSGGELFF. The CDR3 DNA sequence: TGCGCCAGCAGCTTGGGCAGCGGTGGGGAGCTGTTTTTT.

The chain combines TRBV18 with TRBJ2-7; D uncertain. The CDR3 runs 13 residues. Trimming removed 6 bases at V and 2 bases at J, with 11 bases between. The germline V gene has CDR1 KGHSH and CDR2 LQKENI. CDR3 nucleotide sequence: TGTGCCAGCTCCAAGGACCAGACCTACGAGCAGTACTTC. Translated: CASSKDQTYEQYF.

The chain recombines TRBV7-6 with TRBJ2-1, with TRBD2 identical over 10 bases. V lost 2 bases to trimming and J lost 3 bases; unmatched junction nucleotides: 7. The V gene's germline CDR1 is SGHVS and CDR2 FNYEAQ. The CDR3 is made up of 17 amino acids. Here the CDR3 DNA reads TGTGCCAGCAGCTTAATGCGAGCGGGAGGGATCTACAATGAGCAGTTCTTC. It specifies CASSLMRAGGIYNEQFF.

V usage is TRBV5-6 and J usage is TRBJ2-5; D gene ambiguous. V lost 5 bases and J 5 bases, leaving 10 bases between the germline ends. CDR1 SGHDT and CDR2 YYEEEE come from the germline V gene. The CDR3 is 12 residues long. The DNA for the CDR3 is TGTGCCAGCAGTTTGCAACGGGAGACCCAGTACTTC. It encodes CASSLQRETQYF. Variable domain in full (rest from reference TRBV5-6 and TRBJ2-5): DAGVTQSPTHLIKTRGQQVTLRCSPKSGHDTVSWYQQALGQGPQFIFQYYEEEERQRGNFPDRFSGHQFPNYSSELNVNALLLGDSALYLCASSLQRETQYFGPGTRLLVL.

CDR3: CASSLNKQGQGLPEAFF. The CDR3, as DNA: TGTGCCAGCAGCTTAAACAAACAGGGACAGGGTTTGCCTGAAGCTTTCTTT. The rearrangement links TRBV28 to TRBJ1-1; TRBD1 matches 9 bases. The CDR3 loop spans 17 amino acids. In germline, CDR1 is MDHEN, CDR2 SYDVKM. With 6 bases clipped from V and 6 bases from J, the junction kept 17 bases outside the gene matches.

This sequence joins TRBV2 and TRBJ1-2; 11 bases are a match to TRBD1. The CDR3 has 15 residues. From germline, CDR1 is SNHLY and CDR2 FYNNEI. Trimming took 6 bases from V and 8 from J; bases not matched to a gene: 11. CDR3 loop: CASRRRTGGLGGYTF. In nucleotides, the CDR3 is TGTGCCAGCAGGAGACGGACAGGGGGCTTAGGGGGCTACACCTTC.

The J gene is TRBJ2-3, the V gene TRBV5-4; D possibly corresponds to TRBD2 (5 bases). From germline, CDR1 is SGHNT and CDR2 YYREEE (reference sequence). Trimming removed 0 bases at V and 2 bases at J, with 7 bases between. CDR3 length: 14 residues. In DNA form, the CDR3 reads TGTGCCAGCAGCTTGGCCGGGAACACAGATACGCAGTATTTT. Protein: CASSLAGNTDTQYF.

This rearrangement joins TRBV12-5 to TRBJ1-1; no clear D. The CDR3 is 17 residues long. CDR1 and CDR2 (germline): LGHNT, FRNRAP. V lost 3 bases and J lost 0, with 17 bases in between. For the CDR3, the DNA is TGTGCTAGTGGTTTTGTCCAGGCAGGCTACATGAACACTGAAGCTTTCTTT. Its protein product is CASGFVQAGYMNTEAFF.

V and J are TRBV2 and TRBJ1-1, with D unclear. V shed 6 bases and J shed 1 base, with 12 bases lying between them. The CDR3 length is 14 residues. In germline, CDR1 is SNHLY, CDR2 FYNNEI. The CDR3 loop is CASRADLGNTEAFF. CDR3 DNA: TGTGCCAGCAGAGCAGATTTGGGGAACACTGAAGCTTTCTTT.

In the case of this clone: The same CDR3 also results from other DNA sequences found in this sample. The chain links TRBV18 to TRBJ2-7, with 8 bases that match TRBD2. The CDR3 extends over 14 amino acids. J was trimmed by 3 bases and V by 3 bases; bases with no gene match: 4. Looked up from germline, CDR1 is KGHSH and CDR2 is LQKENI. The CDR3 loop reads CASSPTGGGYEQYF. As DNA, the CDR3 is TGTGCCAGCTCACCTACGGGAGGGGGCTACGAGCAGTACTTC.

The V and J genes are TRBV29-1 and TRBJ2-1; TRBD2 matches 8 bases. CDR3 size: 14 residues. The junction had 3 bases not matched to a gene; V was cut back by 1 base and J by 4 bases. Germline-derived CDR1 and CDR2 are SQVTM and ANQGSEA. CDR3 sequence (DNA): TGCAGCGTTGAAGGACTAGCGCAATACAATGAGCAGTTCTTC. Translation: CSVEGLAQYNEQFF.

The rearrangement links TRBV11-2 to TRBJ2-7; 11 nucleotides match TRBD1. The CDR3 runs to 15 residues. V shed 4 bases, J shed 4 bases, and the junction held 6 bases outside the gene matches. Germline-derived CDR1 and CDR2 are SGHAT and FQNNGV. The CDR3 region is CASSYGQGAAYEQYF. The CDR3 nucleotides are TGTGCCAGCAGCTACGGACAGGGGGCTGCATACGAGCAGTACTTC.

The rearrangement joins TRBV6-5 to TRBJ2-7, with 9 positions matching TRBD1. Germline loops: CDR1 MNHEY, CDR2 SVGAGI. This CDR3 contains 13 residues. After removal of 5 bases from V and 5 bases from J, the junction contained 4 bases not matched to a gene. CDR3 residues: CASSRDRADEQYF. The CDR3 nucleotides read TGTGCCAGCAGTAGGGACAGGGCGGACGAGCAGTACTTC.

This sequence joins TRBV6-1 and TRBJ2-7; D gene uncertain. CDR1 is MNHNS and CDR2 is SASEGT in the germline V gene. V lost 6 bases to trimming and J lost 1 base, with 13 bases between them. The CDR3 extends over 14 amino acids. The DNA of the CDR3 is TGTGCCAGCAGCTTATCTGGGGAATCCTACGAGCAGTACTTC. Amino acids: CASSLSGESYEQYF.

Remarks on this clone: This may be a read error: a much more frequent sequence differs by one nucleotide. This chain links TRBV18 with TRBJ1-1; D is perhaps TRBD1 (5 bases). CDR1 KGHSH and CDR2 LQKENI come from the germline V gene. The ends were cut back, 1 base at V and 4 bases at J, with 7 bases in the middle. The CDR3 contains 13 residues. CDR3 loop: CASSPQGTTEAFF. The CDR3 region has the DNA TGTGCCAGCTCACCACAGGGGACCACTGAAGCTTTCTTT. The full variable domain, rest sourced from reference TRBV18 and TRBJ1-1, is NAGVMQNPRHLVRRRGQEARLRCSPMKGHSHVYWYRQLPEEGLKFMVYLQKENIIDESGMPKERFSAEFPKEGPSILRIQQVVRGDSAAYFCASSPQGTTEAFFGQGTRLTVV.

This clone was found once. The chain's CDR3 is CASSEVGSRGRYEQYF. CDR3 in DNA: TGTGCCAGCAGTGAAGTGGGCTCAAGGGGTCGATACGAGCAGTACTTC. The chain has TRBV6-1 and TRBJ2-7; possible D gene TRBD1, 5 bases. V was shortened by 1 base and J by 4 bases, with 17 bases between the two germline ends. CDR1 is MNHNS, CDR2 SASEGT, per germline. CDR3 length: 16 amino acids.

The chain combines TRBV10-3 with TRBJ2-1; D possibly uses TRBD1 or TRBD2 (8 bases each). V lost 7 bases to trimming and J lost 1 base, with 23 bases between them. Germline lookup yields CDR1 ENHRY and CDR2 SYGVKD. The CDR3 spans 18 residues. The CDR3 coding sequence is TGTGCCATCAACGCGGGGACAGGCAGCGGGAGTTCCTACAATGAGCAGTTCTTC. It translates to CAINAGTGSGSSYNEQFF.

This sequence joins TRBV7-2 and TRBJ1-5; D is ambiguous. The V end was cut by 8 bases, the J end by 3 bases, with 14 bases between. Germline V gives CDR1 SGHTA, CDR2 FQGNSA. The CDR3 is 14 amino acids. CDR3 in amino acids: CASASDWDNQPQHF. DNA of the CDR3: TGTGCCAGCGCCTCAGATTGGGACAATCAGCCCCAGCATTTT.

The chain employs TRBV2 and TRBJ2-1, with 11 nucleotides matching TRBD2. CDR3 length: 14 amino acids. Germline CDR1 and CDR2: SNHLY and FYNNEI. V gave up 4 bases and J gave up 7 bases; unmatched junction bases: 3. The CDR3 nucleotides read TGTGCCAGCAGTGTGGCTAGCGGGGGGAATGAGCAGTTCTTC. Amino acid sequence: CASSVASGGNEQFF. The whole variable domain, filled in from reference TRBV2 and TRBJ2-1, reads EPEVTQTPSHQVTQMGQEVILRCVPISNHLYFYWYRQILGQKVEFLVSFYNNEISEKSEIFDDQFSVERPDGSNFTLKIRSTKLEDSAMYFCASSVASGGNEQFFGPGTRLTVL.

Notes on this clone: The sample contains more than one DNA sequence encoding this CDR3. Here the CDR3 reads CASSLEGLYGYTF. Here the CDR3 DNA reads TGTGCCAGCAGCTTGGAGGGGCTCTATGGCTACACCTTC. The rearrangement uses TRBV5-4 and TRBJ1-2; perhaps TRBD1 as D (5 bases). This CDR3 comprises 13 residues. V dropped 0 bases and J dropped 4 bases, with 7 bases sitting between them. The germline V gene has CDR1 SGHNT and CDR2 YYREEE (reference sequence).

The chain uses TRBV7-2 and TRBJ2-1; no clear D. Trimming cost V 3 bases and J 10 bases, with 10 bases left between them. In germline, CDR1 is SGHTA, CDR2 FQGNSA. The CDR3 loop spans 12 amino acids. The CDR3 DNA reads TGTGCCAGCAGCTTCGGGTGGCGCGAGCAGTTCTTC. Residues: CASSFGWREQFF. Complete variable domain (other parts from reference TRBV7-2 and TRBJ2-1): GAGVSQSPSNKVTEKGKDVELRCDPISGHTALYWYRQSLGQGLEFLIYFQGNSAPDKSGLPSDRFSAERTGGSVSTLTIQRTQQEDSAVYLCASSFGWREQFFGPGTRLTVL.